This T cell receptor (beta chain) was obtained from a study of blood T cell repertoires in COVID-19. In germline, CDR1 is MNHEY, CDR2 SVGEGT. Losses at the gene ends were 6 bases for V and 4 bases for J; bases not matched to a gene: 12. The CDR3 is made up of 15 amino acids. Authors' processing steps: It was from reference gene primer amplification that nucleated cell counts were estimated. Sequenced by immunoSEQ multiplex PCR; TCRdb stores in-frame clones only, minus some. Clone size and the V and J calls come from that table; the DNA yielded D and trimming. The sample yields 120,000 or so clones, 75% to 85% seen once.

J is TRBJ2-7 and V is TRBV6-2 or TRBV6-3; 7 nucleotides match TRBD1. This sequence was found in a human donor in a cohort sampled during active COVID-19. Sequenced: peripheral blood. Here the CDR3 reads CASSHSVGTVYEQYF. As DNA, the CDR3 is TGTGCCAGCAGCCACTCTGTCGGGACAGTATACGAGCAGTACTTC.